This is a list of T cell receptor beta chains from one sample in a study of blood T cell repertoires in COVID-19. The repertoire was sequenced with immunoSEQ multiplex PCR; TCRdb's copy has only in-frame clones and lacks some. The sample consists of 250,000 or so clones, around 90% of them appearing once. What was sequenced was PBMCs or T cells enriched from blood (not recorded which). The receptor source for this set is a man in his forties or fifties who had been exposed to COVID-19. Both conserved end residues are part of each CDR3. The order of the fields is clone size, D gene, J gene, V gene, CDR3 protein, CDR3 DNA. The D gene is left open where the match is weak. Size tells how often a clone was seen (once, few, many) or the class of an expanded clone, and some rows leave it out.

>few|NA|TRBJ2-1|TRBV5-6
CASIALARYNEQFF
TGTGCCAGCATCGCGCTAGCGCGATACAATGAGCAGTTCTTC
>NA|TRBD2|TRBJ2-1|TRBV7-2
CASGSSGNYNEQFF
TGTGCCAGCGGGTCTAGCGGGAACTACAATGAGCAGTTCTTC
>NA|TRBD1|TRBJ2-1|TRBV20-1
CSASRPGTGIGNEQFF
TGCAGTGCTAGTCGTCCGGGGACAGGGATTGGGAATGAGCAGTTCTTC
>NA|NA|TRBJ1-2|TRBV7-2
CASSQIPGSGYTF
TGTGCCAGCAGCCAAATCCCAGGGTCTGGCTACACCTTC
>few|TRBD2|TRBJ2-7|TRBV6-5
CASSPREGHNEQYF
TGTGCCAGCAGCCCCCGGGAGGGCCATAACGAGCAGTACTTC
>NA|NA|TRBJ1-4|TRBV28
CAIEDTTNEKLFF
TGTGCCATCGAGGACACAACTAATGAAAAACTGTTTTTT
>NA|NA|TRBJ2-3|TRBV7-2
CASSSTPGHFWADTQYF
TGTGCCAGCAGCTCCACCCCCGGACACTTTTGGGCAGATACGCAGTATTTT
>NA|TRBD2|TRBJ2-7|TRBV19
CASSITLAGHEQYF
TGTGCCAGTAGTATTACCCTAGCGGGCCACGAGCAGTACTTC
>NA|NA|TRBJ1-1|TRBV6-5
CASSRQRNTEAFF
TGTGCCAGCAGCCGTCAGCGGAACACTGAAGCTTTCTTT
>NA|TRBD1|TRBJ2-1|TRBV18
CASSRGQESTNEQFF
TGTGCCAGCTCACGCGGACAGGAGTCTACGAATGAGCAGTTCTTC
>NA|NA|TRBJ2-1|TRBV19
CASLQGSNEQFF
TGTGCCAGTCTCCAGGGGTCCAATGAGCAGTTCTTC
>NA|TRBD1|TRBJ1-6|TRBV9
CASSPDRVAPLHF
TGTGCCAGCAGCCCGGACAGGGTCGCGCCCCTCCACTTT
>NA|TRBD1|TRBJ2-2|TRBV30
CAWSRQGGTGELFF
TGTGCCTGGAGTCGACAGGGCGGGACCGGGGAGCTGTTTTTT
>NA|TRBD1|TRBJ2-7|TRBV11-2
CASSSHRDSSYEQYF
TGTGCCAGCAGCTCCCATCGGGACAGCTCCTACGAGCAGTACTTC
>NA|TRBD1|TRBJ2-1|TRBV29-1
CSSRAGTGIFHEQFF
TGCAGCTCACGCGCCGGGACAGGGATCTTCCATGAGCAGTTCTTC
>NA|TRBD2|TRBJ2-1|TRBV27
CASTPSGGDLYNEQFF
TGTGCCAGCACCCCCTCGGGGGGAGATCTCTACAATGAGCAGTTCTTC
>NA|NA|TRBJ2-3|TRBV5-1
CASSLESRRTDTQYF
TGCGCCAGCAGCTTGGAGTCTAGACGCACAGATACGCAGTATTTT
>NA|NA|TRBJ2-7|TRBV5-4
CASSLIDSAYEQYF
TGTGCCAGCAGCTTGATTGACAGCGCCTACGAGCAGTACTTC
>NA|TRBD2|TRBJ2-3|TRBV24-1
CATSERLAGVKGDTQYF
TGTGCCACCAGTGAGCGACTAGCGGGAGTTAAAGGAGATACGCAGTATTTT
>NA|TRBD1|TRBJ2-3|TRBV6-5
CASSYTRDRSRNTQYF
TGTGCCAGCAGTTATACCAGGGACAGGTCTAGGAATACGCAGTATTTT
>NA|NA|TRBJ2-1|TRBV7-2
CASSLVGYNEQFF
TGTGCCAGCAGCTTAGTCGGCTACAATGAGCAGTTCTTC
>NA|NA|TRBJ1-2|TRBV7-7
CASNKNLSGTHYGYTF
TGTGCTAGCAACAAAAATCTTTCCGGGACTCACTATGGCTACACCTTC
>NA|NA|TRBJ1-2|TRBV28
CASSFPSDGYTF
TGTGCCAGCAGTTTTCCGAGCGATGGCTACACCTTC
>NA|NA|TRBJ1-1|TRBV6-4
CASSLIQGTEAFF
TGTGCCAGCAGTCTCATACAGGGCACTGAAGCTTTCTTT
>NA|TRBD1|TRBJ2-1|TRBV14
CASSRQGARYNEQFF
TGTGCCAGCAGCCGACAGGGGGCGCGCTACAATGAGCAGTTCTTC
>NA|NA|TRBJ1-2|TRBV11-3
CASSRKDGRDIETGYTF
TGTGCCAGCAGCCGAAAAGATGGAAGGGACATTGAGACTGGCTACACCTTC
>NA|TRBD2|TRBJ2-5|TRBV18
CASSPVGLTQETQYF
TGTGCCAGCTCACCCGTGGGACTAACCCAAGAGACCCAGTACTTC
>NA|NA|TRBJ2-7|TRBV4-1
CASSQRGRSSYEQYF
TGCGCCAGCAGCCAACGAGGGAGAAGCTCCTACGAGCAGTACTTC
>NA|NA|TRBJ1-1|TRBV28
CASRTPGGGLAEAFF
TGTGCCAGCAGAACTCCCGGCGGGGGGCTGGCTGAAGCTTTCTTT
>NA|TRBD1|TRBJ1-1|TRBV6-4
CASSADRATEAFF
TGTGCCAGCAGCGCGGACAGGGCCACTGAAGCTTTCTTT
>NA|NA|TRBJ1-1|TRBV19
CASSIGERGTEAFF
TGTGCCAGTAGTATAGGGGAGAGAGGCACTGAAGCTTTCTTT
>NA|NA|TRBJ2-1|TRBV29-1
CSVFGTTTPGNEQFF
TGCAGCGTTTTTGGGACAACCACTCCGGGCAATGAGCAGTTCTTC
>NA|TRBD2|TRBJ2-1|TRBV10-3
CAISGATSGDEVSYNEQFF
TGTGCCATCAGTGGCGCGACTAGCGGGGACGAGGTGAGTTACAATGAGCAGTTCTTC
>once|NA|TRBJ2-7|TRBV21-1
CASSKVRQGETYEQYF
TGTGCCAGCAGCAAAGTCCGACAGGGAGAGACTTACGAGCAGTACTTC
>NA|TRBD2|TRBJ2-2|TRBV13
CASSSIGWASGISTGELFF
TGTGCCAGCAGCTCGATCGGATGGGCTAGCGGGATCAGCACCGGGGAGCTGTTTTTT
>NA|TRBD2|TRBJ2-7|TRBV28
CASALAGGYEQYF
TGTGCCAGCGCTCTAGCGGGAGGTTACGAGCAGTACTTC
>NA|NA|TRBJ1-1|TRBV6-5
CASRREIDTEAFF
TGTGCCAGCAGGAGGGAGATAGACACTGAAGCTTTCTTT
>NA|NA|TRBJ1-1|TRBV9
CASSLDPSIMNTEAFF
TGTGCCAGCAGCTTAGACCCTTCTATCATGAACACTGAAGCTTTCTTT
>NA|TRBD2|TRBJ2-2|TRBV11-3
CASGRDYDTGELFF
TGTGCCAGCGGTAGGGACTATGACACCGGGGAGCTGTTTTTT
>NA|TRBD2|TRBJ2-1|TRBV27
CASRPGLANNEQFF
TGTGCCAGCAGACCGGGACTAGCGAACAATGAGCAGTTCTTC
>NA|NA|TRBJ1-1|TRBV20-1
CKLTGFTEAFF
TGCAAACTTACAGGCTTCACTGAAGCTTTCTTT
>NA|TRBD2|TRBJ2-7|TRBV13
CASSARRLGLAGQDEQYF
TGTGCCAGCAGCGCCCGCCGCCTGGGACTAGCGGGTCAGGACGAGCAGTACTTC
>NA|NA|TRBJ2-6|TRBV11-3
CASSPLGLPSEANVLTF
TGTGCCAGCAGCCCTCTCGGTCTTCCAAGTGAGGCCAACGTCCTGACTTTC
>NA|NA|TRBJ1-4|TRBV2
CASSLGGANEKLFF
TGTGCCAGCAGTCTCGGGGGAGCTAATGAAAAACTGTTTTTT
>NA|NA|TRBJ1-2|TRBV2
CASSSEGGGGGYTF
TGTGCCAGCAGTTCCGAAGGGGGGGGAGGTGGCTACACCTTC
>NA|TRBD2|TRBJ2-1|TRBV2
CASSGLAGVNEQFF
TGTGCCAGCAGTGGACTAGCGGGAGTTAATGAGCAGTTCTTC
>NA|NA|TRBJ2-5|TRBV28
CASSMGHAETQYF
TGTGCCAGCAGCATGGGGCACGCAGAGACCCAGTACTTC
>NA|NA|TRBJ2-2|TRBV5-6
CASSLLADTNTGELFF
TGTGCCAGCAGCTTGCTGGCGGATACGAACACCGGGGAGCTGTTTTTT
>NA|TRBD2|TRBJ2-5|TRBV6-1
CASSEGIRLAGRETQYF
TGTGCCAGCAGTGAAGGGATACGACTAGCGGGTCGGGAGACCCAGTACTTC
>NA|NA|TRBJ1-1|TRBV2
CASSEERSTEAFF
TGTGCCAGCAGTGAAGAGCGGTCCACTGAAGCTTTCTTT
>NA|TRBD2|TRBJ2-1|TRBV2
CASSEGLADYNEQFF
TGTGCCAGCAGTGAGGGACTAGCAGACTACAATGAGCAGTTCTTC
>NA|TRBD2|TRBJ2-1|TRBV11-3
CASSSPPGLAGLAGLNEQFF
TGTGCCAGCAGCTCCCCGCCGGGACTAGCGGGACTCGCTGGCTTAAATGAGCAGTTCTTC
>NA|NA|TRBJ2-1|TRBV5-5
CASSLGRGADYNEQFF
TGTGCCAGCAGCTTGGGCAGGGGCGCTGACTACAATGAGCAGTTCTTC